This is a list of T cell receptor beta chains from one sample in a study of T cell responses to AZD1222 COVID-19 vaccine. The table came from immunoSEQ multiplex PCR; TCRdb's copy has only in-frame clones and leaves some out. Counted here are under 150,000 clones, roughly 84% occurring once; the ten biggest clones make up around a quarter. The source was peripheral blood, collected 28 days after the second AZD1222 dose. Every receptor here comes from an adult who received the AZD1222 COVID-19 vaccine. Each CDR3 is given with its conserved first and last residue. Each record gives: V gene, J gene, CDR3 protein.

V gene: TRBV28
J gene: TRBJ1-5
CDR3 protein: CASLSPGQPQHF

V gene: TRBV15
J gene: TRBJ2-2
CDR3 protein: CATSPQGDTGELFF

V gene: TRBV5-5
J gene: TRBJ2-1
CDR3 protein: CASSLTGNNEQFF

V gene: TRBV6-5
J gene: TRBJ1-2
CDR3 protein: CASSRQGVIGYTF

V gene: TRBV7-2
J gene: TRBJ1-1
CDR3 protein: CASSSHRGYGTEAFF

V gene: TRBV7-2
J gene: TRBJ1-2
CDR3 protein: CASSLYPGTGFGYTF

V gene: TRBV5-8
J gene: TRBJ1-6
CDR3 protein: CASSLDRGYNSPLHF

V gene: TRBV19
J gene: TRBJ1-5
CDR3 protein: CASSRDRDSNQPQHF

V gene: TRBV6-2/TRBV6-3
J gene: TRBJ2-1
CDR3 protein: CASSYLIRVPNSYNEQFF

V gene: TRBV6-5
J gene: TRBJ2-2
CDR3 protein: CASSYTVETGELFF

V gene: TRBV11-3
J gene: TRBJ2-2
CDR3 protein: CASSFSGVSAGELFF

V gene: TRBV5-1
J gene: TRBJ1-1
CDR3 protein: CASSPSTRGLRNTEAFF

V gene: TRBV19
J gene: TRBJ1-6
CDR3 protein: CASRGDSASYNSPLHF

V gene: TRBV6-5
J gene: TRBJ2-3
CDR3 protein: CASSSPTGGTDTQYF

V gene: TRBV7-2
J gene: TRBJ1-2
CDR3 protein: CASSAKRGNYGYTF

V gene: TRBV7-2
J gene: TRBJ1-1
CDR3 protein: CASSLVAGGLWTEAFF

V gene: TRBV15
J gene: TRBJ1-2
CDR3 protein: CATSRAIGAGGYTF

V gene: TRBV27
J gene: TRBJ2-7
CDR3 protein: CASGPLAGGSYEQYF

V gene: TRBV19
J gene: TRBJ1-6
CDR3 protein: CASSSYVVSRESPLHF

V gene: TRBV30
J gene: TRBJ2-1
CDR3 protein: CAWSVLIADNEQFF